Presented here are 20 T cell receptor beta chains from one specimen sequenced in a study of tumor and adjacent non-tumor tissue in lung cancer. RNA was extracted from bulk tissue without any cell sorting. TCRbeta libraries were built with three rounds of nested PCR, modified from ARM-PCR. Via MiXCR, TCRdb re-called the multiplex PCR reads, giving one row per CDR3 protein. Here the sample spans 200,000 to 250,000 distinct CDR3 sequences, about 71% being singletons. Sequenced input: lung tumor tissue. These receptors were taken from a man aged 60-69 years with non-small cell lung cancer.

In regard to this clonotype: This clone may be a read error of a much larger clone one base away. CDR3 in DNA: TGTGCCAGCAGCTCAGGTCCTGGAAACACCATATATTTT. Protein: CASSSGPGNTIYF. The chain carries TRBV5-6 and TRBJ1-3; D remains unclear. The CDR3 covers 13 residues. The ends were cut back, 3 bases at V and 2 bases at J, with 6 bases in the middle. The V gene's germline CDR1 is SGHDT and CDR2 YYEEEE.

As regards this clonotype: One end of the junction fails to match germline, which may point to a read error. CDR3 DNA sequence: TGTGCCATCAGCCAGAGGAAGGGGGACATTCAGTGCTTC. It translates to CAISQRKGDIQCF. The V and J genes are TRBV11-1 and TRBJ2-4, with D perhaps matching TRBD1 (6 bases). The CDR3 is made up of 13 amino acids. The germline CDR1 and CDR2 sequences are SGHAT and FQDESV (reference sequence).

Of note for this clonotype: Mismatch with germline at one junction end may stem from a read error. This chain connects TRBV4-1 to TRBJ2-3; possible D gene TRBD2, 6 bases. This CDR3 is built from 15 residues. The germline CDR1 and CDR2 sequences are MGHRA and YSYEKL. The CDR3 loop reads CASGQDPRGSNTQYF. CDR3 DNA: TGCGCCAGCGGCCAAGACCCGCGGGGTTCAAATACGCAGTATTTT.

A word on this clonotype: Sequence at one end of the junction differs from germline and may be a read error. V and J are TRBV20-1 and TRBJ1-6; no firm D call. CDR3 size: 13 residues. Germline lookup yields CDR1 DFQATT and CDR2 SNEGSKA (reference sequence). The CDR3 sequence: CNALRNGNSPLHF. CDR3 sequence (DNA): TGCAATGCTCTCCGGAACGGCAATTCACCCCTCCACTTT.

To note about this clonotype: A clone one base away is much larger, so this may be a read error. The chain joins TRBV6-2 or TRBV6-3 to TRBJ2-1, with a tentative D call TRBD2 (5 bases). CDR3 length: 15 amino acids. The germline gives CDR1 MNHEY, CDR2 SVGEGT. CDR3 amino acids: CATSLRGLGGNEQFF. In DNA form, the CDR3 reads TGTGCCACCAGTCTACGAGGGCTAGGTGGCAATGAGCAGTTCTTC.

On this clonotype: The CDR3 ends on some other residue instead of the conserved phenylalanine or tryptophan, so this is likely a read error. DNA of the CDR3: TGTGCCAGCAGCCTTAAGGGCGCAGATACGCAGTATTCT. Translating it yields CASSLKGADTQYS. The rearrangement links TRBV11-1 to TRBJ2-3; no clear D gene. CDR3 size: 13 residues. Trimming removed 5 bases from V and 4 bases from J, with 10 bases in between. The germline V gene has CDR1 SGHAT and CDR2 FQDESV (reference sequence).

This clonotype appeared a single time. A much larger clone differs by one base, so this may be a read error. V is TRBV7-8 and J is TRBJ1-4; no clear D. The germline V gene encodes CDR1 SGHVS and CDR2 FQNEAQ. There are 11 residues in the CDR3. CDR3 DNA sequence: TGTGCCATCAGCTTAACTGAAAAACTGTTTTTT. This translates into CAISLTEKLFF.

With respect to this clonotype: Germline is not matched at one junction end, which may reflect a read error. The chain employs TRBV20-1 and TRBJ1-4; a weak D match, TRBD1 (5 bases). The CDR3 covers 14 residues. The germline V gene encodes CDR1 DFQATT and CDR2 SNEGSKA (reference sequence). DNA of the CDR3: TGCAGTGCTAGTGGGGGTCAGGGTAATGAAAAACTGTCTTTT. It is translated as CSASGGQGNEKLSF.

In regard to this clonotype: One end of the junction varies from germline; a read error may be responsible. This chain links TRBV20-1 with TRBJ1-1; TRBD1 might be the D (5 bases). Germline assignment: CDR1 DFQATT and CDR2 SNEGSKA (reference sequence). CDR3 length: 13 residues. CDR3: CRALRGWGTEAFF. Here the CDR3 DNA reads TGCAGAGCACTCAGAGGCTGGGGCACTGAAGCTTTTTTT.

This sequence joins TRBV20-1 and TRBJ2-7; TRBD2 aligns across 8 bases. This CDR3 region has 12 residues. Germline V gene data show CDR1 as DFQATT and CDR2 as SNEGSKA (reference sequence). Unmatched junction bases numbered 14, after V lost 6 bases and J lost 13 bases. The CDR3 here is CSAIGGDSERYF. The CDR3 DNA sequence: TGCAGTGCCATCGGGGGGGACTCCGAGCGCTACTTC.

This clonotype was detected only once. The germline gene is not matched at one end of the junction; a read error may be the cause. This chain links TRBV11-2 with TRBJ2-2; 12 nucleotides line up with TRBD2. CDR1 is SGHAT, CDR2 FQNNGV, per germline. CDR3 size: 16 residues. In DNA form, the CDR3 reads TGTGCCAGCAGCCCCCGGACTAGCGGGAAGACCGGGCAGCTGTTTTTT. Its protein is CASSPRTSGKTGQLFF.

The count of this clonotype is one. This chain joins TRBV12-3 or TRBV12-4 and TRBJ2-5; TRBD1 might be the D (6 bases). Trimming took 6 bases from V and 7 from J, leaving 15 bases between them. CDR3 size: 13 residues. The CDR3 is CASRPTGLVTQYF. The CDR3 DNA sequence: TGTGCCAGCAGACCAACAGGGTTGGTGACCCAGTACTTC.

V is TRBV12-3 or TRBV12-4 and J is TRBJ1-1; 7 nucleotides agree with TRBD1. The CDR3 sequence is 14 residues long. Trimming at V came to 5 bases and at J to 2 bases, leaving 5 bases not matched to a gene. CDR3 DNA sequence: TGTGCCAGCAGTCCACAGGGGCTAAACACTGAAGCTTTCTTT. Its protein is CASSPQGLNTEAFF.

The J gene is TRBJ2-1, the V gene TRBV20-1; 10 bases agree with TRBD2. CDR1 is DFQATT and CDR2 is SNEGSKA in the germline V gene (reference sequence). The trim removed 5 bases at V and 9 bases at J, leaving 13 bases unmatched. The CDR3 runs to 15 residues. CDR3 DNA: TGCAGTGCTTTGGTACTAGCGGGGCCGTGGAGTGAGCAGTTCTTC. This sequence encodes CSALVLAGPWSEQFF.

On this clonotype: A read error may explain this, as a much larger clone is one base away. This chain links TRBV6-1 with TRBJ1-1; D gene unclear. Per the germline V gene, CDR1 is MNHNS and CDR2 is SASEGT. Trimming removed 2 bases from V and 2 bases from J, with 18 bases in between. The length of the CDR3 is 17 residues. DNA of the CDR3: TGTGCCAGCAGTGAATTTCTGACAAGCCAGACTAACACTGAAGCTTTCTTT. It codes for CASSEFLTSQTNTEAFF.

J is TRBJ1-1 and V is TRBV11-3, with D hard to call. V was cut by 3 bases and J by 3 bases, with 8 bases left in between. The CDR3 is made up of 13 amino acids. Germline-derived CDR1 and CDR2 are SGHNT and YENEEA. In DNA form, the CDR3 reads TGTGCCAGCAGCTTCAGTCTGGACACTGAAGCTTTCTTT. Its protein product is CASSFSLDTEAFF.

The J gene is TRBJ1-2, the V gene TRBV20-1; D is perhaps TRBD1 (5 bases). CDR1 is DFQATT, CDR2 SNEGSKA, per germline (reference sequence). CDR3 length: 14 residues. With 3 bases removed from V and 9 bases from J, the gap between germline ends came to 20 bases. This chain's CDR3 is CSARAGTLAGCYTF. CDR3 bases: TGCAGTGCTAGGGCCGGGACCTTGGCGGGTTGCTACACCTTC.

Comment on this clonotype: A much larger clonotype is one base distant, so this may be a read error. The CDR3: CASIYSSGTGLGLAGAGAQYF. CDR3 DNA sequence: TGTGCCAGCATTTACTCGAGTGGGACAGGGTTGGGACTAGCGGGGGCTGGGGCCCAGTACTTC. This chain connects TRBV6-5 to TRBJ2-5, with TRBD2 matching over 14 bases. The CDR3 loop spans 21 amino acids. CDR1 MNHEY and CDR2 SVGAGI come from the germline V gene.

As to this clonotype: A much bigger clone sits one base away, suggesting this may be a read error. The genes are TRBV6-1 and TRBJ2-7, with TRBD2 matching 11 bases. Near its end, the DNA agrees better with TRBJ2-1, so the J call may be wrong. The CDR3 spans 15 residues. Germline V gene data show CDR1 as MNHNS and CDR2 as SASEGT. DNA for the CDR3: TGTGCCAGCAGTGAAGCTAGCGGGGGGGCCTACGAGCAGTTCTTC. This encodes CASSEASGGAYEQFF.

This clonotype appeared many times. J is TRBJ2-1 and V is TRBV10-1; TRBD1 agrees at 7 bases. Germline V lookup: CDR1 WNHNN, CDR2 SYGVQD (reference sequence). The CDR3 totals 15 residues. The V gene end was trimmed by 6 bases and the J gene end by 4 bases; junction bases not matched to a gene: 9. The CDR3 bases are TGCGCCAGCAGAGGAACAGGGGCCCAGTACAATGAGCAGTTCTTC. This encodes CASRGTGAQYNEQFF.